This T cell receptor beta chain was captured in a study of spatial heterogeneity in lung cancer. Study findings and constraints: Intratumoral expanded alpha and beta TCR counts were found to track tumor mutation counts.

Sample time point: sample taken at primary tumor resection. The authors sequenced whole RNA from tumor, nontumor lung or frozen PBMC without sorting. TCRdb passed the 5' RACE reads through MiXCR, listing each CDR3 protein once. Among 9,500 to 13,000 distinct CDR3 sequences listed, roughly 12% were seen once. Of note for this clonotype: Its matching antigen is unknown. This beta chain is a stray read from a library made for alpha chains; its abundance is not meaningful.

The CDR3 length is 13 residues. Between the trimmed V and J ends, which lost 6 bases and 12 bases, there was a span of 18 bases. Germline V lookup: CDR1 KGHSH, CDR2 LQKENI. The sample in question was lung tumor tissue, obtained at surgery. The clonotype originates from a male donor with early-stage non-small cell lung cancer. The chain joins TRBV18 to TRBJ2-4, with D tentatively TRBD1 (5 bases). CDR3 residues: CASSQAPRQNQYF. As DNA, the CDR3 is TGTGCCAGCTCTCAGGCCCCCCGACAGAATCAGTACTTC.